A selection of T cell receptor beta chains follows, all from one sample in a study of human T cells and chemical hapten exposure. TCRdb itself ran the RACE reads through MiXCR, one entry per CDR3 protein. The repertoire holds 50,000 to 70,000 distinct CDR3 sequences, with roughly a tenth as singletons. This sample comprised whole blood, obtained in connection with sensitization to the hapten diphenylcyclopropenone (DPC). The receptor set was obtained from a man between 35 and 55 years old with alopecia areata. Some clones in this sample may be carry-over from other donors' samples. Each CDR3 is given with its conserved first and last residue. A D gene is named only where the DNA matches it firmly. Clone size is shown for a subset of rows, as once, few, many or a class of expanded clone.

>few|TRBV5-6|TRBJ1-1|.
CASSLGHTEAFF
TGTGCCAGCAGCTTGGGTCACACTGAAGCTTTCTTT
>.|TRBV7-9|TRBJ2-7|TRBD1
CATLEDRGPYEQYF
TGTGCCACCCTAGAGGACAGGGGGCCCTACGAGCAGTACTTC
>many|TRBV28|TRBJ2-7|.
CASNKLPRLHEQYF
TGTGCCAGCAACAAACTCCCGAGGTTACACGAGCAGTACTTC
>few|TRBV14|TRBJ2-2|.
CASSRTGANTGELFF
TGTGCCAGCAGCCGCACGGGGGCGAACACCGGGGAGCTGTTTTTT
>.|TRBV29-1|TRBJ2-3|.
CSVGLPGTDTQYF
TGCAGCGTCGGACTCCCGGGCACAGATACGCAGTATTTT
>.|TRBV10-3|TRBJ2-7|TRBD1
CAISGTGVYEQYF
TGTGCCATCAGTGGGACAGGGGTCTACGAGCAGTACTTC
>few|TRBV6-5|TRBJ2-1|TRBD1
CASRPRGMIYNEQFF
TGTGCCAGCAGACCCAGGGGGATGATCTACAATGAGCAGTTCTTC
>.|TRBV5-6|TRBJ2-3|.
CASSLDRTSTDTQYF
TGTGCCAGCAGCTTGGACAGGACTAGCACAGATACGCAGTATTTT
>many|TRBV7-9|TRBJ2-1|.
CASSLDNEQFF
TGTGCCAGCAGCCTCGACAATGAGCAGTTCTTC
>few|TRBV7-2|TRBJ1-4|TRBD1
CASSSMTGAAEKLFF
TGTGCCAGCAGCTCCATGACAGGGGCGGCTGAAAAACTGTTTTTT
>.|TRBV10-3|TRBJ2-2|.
CAIAATGVGTGELFF
TGTGCCATCGCCGCGACAGGCGTCGGCACCGGGGAGCTGTTTTTT
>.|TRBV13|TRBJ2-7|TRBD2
CASSFNRINPGLAVRGQYF
TGTGCCAGCAGCTTCAACCGGATCAACCCGGGACTAGCCGTCAGAGGGCAGTACTTC
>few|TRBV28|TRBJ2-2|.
CASRPPTGELFF
TGTGCCAGCAGACCGCCGACCGGGGAGCTGTTTTTT
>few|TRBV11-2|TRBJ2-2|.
CASNQQNTGELFF
TGTGCCAGCAACCAACAGAACACCGGGGAGCTGTTTTTT
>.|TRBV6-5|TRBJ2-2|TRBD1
CARDRGPYTGELFF
TGTGCCAGAGACAGGGGACCCTACACCGGGGAGCTGTTTTTT
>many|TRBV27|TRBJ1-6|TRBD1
CASSLTGGLSSYNSPLHF
TGTGCCAGCAGTTTGACAGGGGGGTTGAGCTCCTATAATTCACCCCTCCACTTT
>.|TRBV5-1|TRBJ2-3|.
CASSPDQTDTDTQYF
TGCGCCAGCAGCCCCGACCAGACTGACACAGATACGCAGTATTTT
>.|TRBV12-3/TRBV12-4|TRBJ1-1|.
CASSRSARSLEAFF
TGTGCCAGCAGCCGGTCCGCGAGGTCTCTGGAAGCTTTCTTT
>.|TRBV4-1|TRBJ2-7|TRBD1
CASSKTGSFYEQYF
TGCGCCAGCAGCAAGACAGGGAGTTTCTACGAGCAGTACTTC
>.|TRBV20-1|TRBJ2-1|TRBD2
CSAEEGRGVSYNEQFF
TGCAGTGCGGAAGAGGGCCGGGGGGTGTCCTACAATGAGCAGTTCTTC
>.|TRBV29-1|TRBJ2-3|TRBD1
CSALRQGADTQYF
TGCAGCGCCCTTCGACAGGGCGCAGATACGCAGTATTTT
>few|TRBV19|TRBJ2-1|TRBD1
CASSNPGQVYNEQFF
TGTGCCAGTAGTAACCCGGGACAGGTTTACAATGAGCAGTTCTTC
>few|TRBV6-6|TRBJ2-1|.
CASSYSAENNEQFF
TGTGCCAGCAGTTACTCGGCAGAGAACAATGAGCAGTTCTTC
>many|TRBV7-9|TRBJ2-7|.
CASSQSSYEQYF
TGTGCCAGCAGTCAAAGCTCCTACGAGCAGTACTTC
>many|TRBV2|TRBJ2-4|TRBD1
CASSHGTGENIQYF
TGTGCCAGCAGTCACGGGACAGGTGAAAACATTCAGTACTTC
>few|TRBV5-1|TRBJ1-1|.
CASSLPTTGKNTEAFF
TGCGCCAGCAGCCTCCCCACGACTGGCAAGAACACTGAAGCTTTCTTT
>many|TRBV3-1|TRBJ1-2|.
CASSQEGAAAYGYTF
TGTGCCAGCAGCCAAGAGGGGGCGGCTGCCTATGGCTACACCTTC
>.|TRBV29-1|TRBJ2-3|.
CSVEDGSSTDTQYF
TGCAGCGTTGAAGACGGTTCTAGCACAGATACGCAGTATTTT
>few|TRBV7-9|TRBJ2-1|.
CASSLPGEPLNEQFF
TGTGCCAGCAGCTTACCCGGGGAACCACTCAATGAGCAGTTCTTC